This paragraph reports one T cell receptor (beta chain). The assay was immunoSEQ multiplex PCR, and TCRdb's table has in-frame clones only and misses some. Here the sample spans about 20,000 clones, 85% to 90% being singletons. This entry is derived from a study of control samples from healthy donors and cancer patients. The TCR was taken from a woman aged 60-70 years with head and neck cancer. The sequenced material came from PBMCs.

This chain's CDR3 is CASSQYRNTDTQYF. The CDR3 nucleotides are TGTGCCAGCAGCCAATATAGGAACACAGATACGCAGTATTTT. The chain carries TRBV27 and TRBJ2-3; D is unresolved. V shed 6 bases and J shed 2 bases, with 12 bases lying between them. Germline V lookup: CDR1 MNHEY, CDR2 SMNVEV (reference sequence). The CDR3 extends over 14 amino acids.